Following are 15 T cell receptor beta chains from one sample sequenced in a study of cytomegalovirus exposure and HLA in healthy donors (dated by TCRdb to the late 2010s). Libraries came from the immunoSEQ multiplex PCR assay. The multiplex PCR relied on a mix of 60 forward primers for TCR Vbeta segments and 13 reverse primers for TCR Jbeta segments. What TCRdb holds here is the immuneACCESS table cut down to in-frame rearrangements. Part of the clones is not present; checked against another copy, under half of the missing clones reflect an unresolved V gene, and the others are unexplained. For this sample there are around 200,000 clones; around three quarters appear just once. Roughly 0.7% of the sample rests with the top ten. What was sequenced was PBMCs. The receptors were sampled from a boy between 10 and 17 years old in good health and CMV-seronegative.

This chain connects TRBV7-3 to TRBJ2-1, with 8 bases fitting TRBD2. V dropped 5 bases and J dropped 6; count of bases not matched to a gene: 12. The germline V gene encodes CDR1 SGHTA and CDR2 FQGTGA. The CDR3 length is 16 residues. The CDR3 here is CASSEQGTGGFNEQFF. CDR3 nucleotides: TGTGCCAGCAGCGAACAGGGAACGGGGGGGTTCAATGAGCAGTTCTTC.

The chain employs TRBV5-1 and TRBJ2-6; possible D gene TRBD1, 6 bases. Deletions cut 4 bases from V and 0 bases from J, with 8 bases between. Germline CDR1 reads SGHRS; CDR2 reads YFSETQ. This CDR3 has 15 amino acids. CDR3 in amino acids: CASSQDSSGANVLTF. The CDR3 bases are TGCGCCAGCAGCCAGGACAGCTCTGGGGCCAACGTCCTGACTTTC.

J is TRBJ1-4 and V is TRBV13; a weak D match, TRBD1 (5 bases). The V gene lost 4 bases and the J gene lost 6 bases, with 9 bases spanning the gap. The CDR3 covers 13 residues. In germline, CDR1 is PRHDT, CDR2 FYEKMQ (reference sequence). The CDR3 loop is CASSSGVDEKLFF. CDR3 sequence (DNA): TGTGCCAGCAGCTCGGGGGTGGATGAAAAACTGTTTTTT.

This clone was detected a few times. J is TRBJ2-5 and V is TRBV5-1, with D possibly matching TRBD2 (6 bases). Trimming removed 6 bases at V and 6 bases at J, with 21 bases between. The length of the CDR3 is 15 residues. In germline, CDR1 is SGHRS, CDR2 YFSETQ. CDR3 in amino acids: CASTPTGEKVKTQYF. Here the CDR3 DNA reads TGCGCCAGCACTCCGACGGGGGAGAAGGTAAAGACCCAGTACTTC.

This clone appeared a single time. Here the CDR3 reads CASSSGSDRNQPQHF. CDR3 sequence (DNA): TGTGCCAGCAGTTCTGGGTCCGACAGGAATCAGCCCCAGCATTTT. The chain carries TRBV27 and TRBJ1-5; D possibly corresponds to TRBD1 (6 bases). Trimming removed 4 bases from V and 4 bases from J, with 14 bases in between. The CDR3 runs 15 residues. Germline CDR1 is MNHEY and CDR2 is SMNVEV (reference sequence).

The V gene is TRBV7-9, the J gene TRBJ2-7; 9 nucleotides match TRBD2. J gave up 7 bases and V 6 bases, and 10 bases lay outside the gene matches. The length of the CDR3 is 14 residues. Germline lookup yields CDR1 SEHNR and CDR2 FQNEAQ (reference sequence). The CDR3 protein is CASSYAGLANEQYF. CDR3 DNA sequence: TGTGCCAGCAGTTACGCCGGACTAGCGAATGAGCAGTACTTC.

The CDR3 DNA reads as TGTGCCAGCAGCCCGGACAGGCCGGCCGGGGAGCTGTTTTTT. This encodes CASSPDRPAGELFF. V usage is TRBV7-9 and J usage is TRBJ2-2; TRBD1 agrees at 7 bases. The CDR3 totals 14 residues. With 5 bases clipped from V and 6 bases from J, the junction kept 6 bases outside the gene matches. Per germline, CDR1 SEHNR and CDR2 FQNEAQ (reference sequence). Full variable domain (remainder filled in from reference TRBV7-9 and TRBJ2-2): DTGVSQNPRHKITKRGQNVTFRCDPISEHNRLYWYRQTLGQGPEFLTYFQNEAQLEKSRLLSDRFSAERPKGSFSTLEIQRTEQGDSAMYLCASSPDRPAGELFFGEGSRLTVL.

The rearrangement uses TRBV19 and TRBJ1-2; D gene ambiguous. The CDR3 extends over 13 amino acids. V lost 6 bases to trimming and J lost 0 bases, with 8 bases between them. The germline V gene encodes CDR1 LNHDA and CDR2 SQIVND (reference sequence). CDR3 loop: CASRTGSNYGYTF. The CDR3 coding sequence is TGTGCCAGTAGAACCGGGTCTAACTATGGCTACACCTTC.

The CDR3 DNA is TGCGCCAGCAGCCGGGGACAGGGCGATCAGCCCCAGCATTTT. Its protein product is CASSRGQGDQPQHF. This chain links TRBV4-3 with TRBJ1-5; TRBD1 aligns across 9 bases. Trimming removed 4 bases from V and 5 bases from J; junction bases left unmatched: 3. CDR3 size: 14 residues. Germline CDR1 LGHNA, CDR2 YSLEER.

This sequence joins TRBV6-1 and TRBJ2-7, with D possibly being TRBD2 (6 bases). This CDR3 is 14 amino acids long. The V gene's germline CDR1 is MNHNS and CDR2 SASEGT. The V and J ends lost 2 bases and 3 bases respectively, with 11 bases between them. CDR3 sequence (DNA): TGTGCCAGCAGTGAATGGGAGGCCAGCTACGAGCAGTACTTC. It codes for CASSEWEASYEQYF.

The gene calls are TRBV30 and TRBJ1-6, with 7 bases aligning to TRBD1. The CDR3 contains 13 residues. Germline CDR1 reads GTSNPN; CDR2 reads SVGIG (reference sequence). J gave up 5 bases and V 5 bases, and 3 bases lay outside the gene matches. CDR3 DNA sequence: TGTGCCTGGGACAGGGTAGATAATTCACCCCTCCACTTT. This encodes CAWDRVDNSPLHF.

The chain has TRBV30 and TRBJ1-1; a weak D match, TRBD1 (6 bases). The CDR3 contains 15 residues. V was pared by 1 base and J by 6 bases, with 18 bases between. In germline, CDR1 is GTSNPN, CDR2 SVGIG (reference sequence). The CDR3 protein is CAWSALGRGAAEAFF. DNA of the CDR3: TGTGCCTGGAGTGCCCTTGGACGGGGGGCAGCTGAAGCTTTCTTT.

The chain uses TRBV29-1 and TRBJ1-1, with D hard to call. The V gene lost 0 bases and the J gene lost 8 bases, with 10 bases spanning the gap. The CDR3 has 12 residues. Germline CDR1 and CDR2: SQVTM and ANQGSEA. The CDR3 DNA is TGCAGCGTTGAAGAACCGGTTTACGAAGCTTTCTTT. It encodes CSVEEPVYEAFF.

The rearrangement links TRBV27 to TRBJ1-4; no firm D call. Germline CDR1 reads MNHEY; CDR2 reads SMNVEV (reference sequence). Trimming shortened V by 9 bases and J by 4 bases, and 18 bases separated the two germline ends. CDR3 length equals 15 residues. The CDR3 nucleotides are TGTGCCAGTCGCTCCGGGATCCTTATTAATGAAAAACTGTTTTTT. Amino acids: CASRSGILINEKLFF.

This rearrangement joins TRBV30 to TRBJ1-1; TRBD1 matches at 8 bases. J lost 1 base, V lost 2 bases, and 3 bases had no gene match. Germline V CDR1 and CDR2: GTSNPN, SVGIG (reference sequence). CDR3 length equals 14 residues. The CDR3 coding sequence is TGTGCCTGGAGTACTGACAGGGGGAACACTGAAGCTTTCTTT. This codes for CAWSTDRGNTEAFF.